This T cell receptor beta chain was captured in a study of blood T cell repertoires in COVID-19. The wider study: T cells, B-cell-depleted T cells, or PBMCs supplied cDNA or gDNA.

Germline V lookup: CDR1 MDHEN, CDR2 SYDVKM. CDR3 length: 14 residues. V was clipped by 4 bases and J by 7 bases, with 16 bases between them. As handled by the study authors: Nucleated cell counts were estimated from reference gene primer amplification. Data came from immunoSEQ multiplex PCR; TCRdb stores just in-frame clones and leaves some out. V and J calls and clone size follow that table, whereas D and trimming were derived from the DNA. The table records 100,000 to 150,000 clones, more than 70% of them present only once. The TCR originated in a woman older than 75 with COVID-19, enrolled during active disease. Sequenced sample: peripheral blood. This chain joins TRBV28 and TRBJ2-5; D is ambiguous. CDR3 protein: CASSSQPPPGTQYF. For the CDR3, the DNA is TGTGCCAGCAGTTCCCAACCCCCCCCGGGGACCCAGTACTTC. Using reference TRBV28 and TRBJ2-5 for the parts outside the CDR3, the full variable domain is DVKVTQSSRYLVKRTGEKVFLECVQDMDHENMFWYRQDPGLGLRLIYFSYDVKMKEKGDIPEGYSVSREKKERFSLILESASTNQTSMYLCASSSQPPPGTQYFGPGTRLLVL.